The 27 T cell receptor beta chains presented below share a single source sample, sequenced in a study of blood T cells in healthy people across ages. Then a second PCR, running roughly 7 to 11 cycles, was carried out with a sample-barcoded 5' primer and a J-beta primer mix. TCRdb re-derived calls from the 5' RACE reads in MiXCR, one entry per CDR3 protein. The sample records approximately 680,000 distinct CDR3 sequences, roughly 30% being singletons. The sequencing sample was made of blood. The receptor set was obtained from a woman of 80 years or more in good health.

V is TRBV2 and J is TRBJ2-3; TRBD1 matches 7 bases. Trimming took 5 bases from V and 2 from J; bases not matched to a gene: 7. Germline lookup yields CDR1 SNHLY and CDR2 FYNNEI. The CDR3 length is 15 residues. CDR3 region: CASSYRGPNTDTQYF. CDR3 bases: TGTGCCAGCAGTTACAGGGGTCCCAACACAGATACGCAGTATTTT.

This clonotype came up a few times. A much larger clonotype is one base distant, so this may be a read error. The rearrangement uses TRBV11-2 and TRBJ1-6; D gene unclear. CDR3 length: 15 amino acids. The V gene's germline CDR1 is SGHAT and CDR2 FQNNGV. This CDR3 is CASSLQLLGRSPPHF. The CDR3 DNA reads TGTGCCAGCAGCTTACAACTGCTGGGTCGCTCACCCCCCCACTTT.

This clonotype has a count of ten or more. The chain is built from TRBV29-1 and TRBJ2-3, with 10 bases lining up with TRBD2. In germline, CDR1 is SQVTM, CDR2 ANQGSEA. V lost 2 bases and J lost 2; bases outside the gene matches: 10. The CDR3 is 17 residues long. CDR3 in amino acids: CSVEPSVAGGFTDTQYF. DNA of the CDR3: TGCAGCGTTGAACCTTCGGTAGCGGGGGGCTTCACAGATACGCAGTATTTT.

This clonotype has a count of ten or more. This chain links TRBV5-1 with TRBJ2-1; 7 bases agree with TRBD1. The CDR3 spans 14 residues. CDR1 and CDR2 (germline): SGHRS, YFSETQ. Germline trimming cut 0 bases from V and 9 bases from J; bases unmatched to any gene: 6. The CDR3 sequence is CASSLARGNGEQFF. CDR3 nucleotides: TGCGCCAGCAGCTTGGCCAGGGGGAACGGTGAGCAGTTCTTC.

The V call is TRBV4-3, the J call TRBJ2-7; 8 bases agree with TRBD2. The end of the DNA aligns better with TRBJ2-5, so the J call may be wrong. Germline V CDR1 and CDR2: LGHNA, YSLEER. This CDR3 is built from 16 residues. CDR3 in DNA: TGCGCCAGCAGCCAAGATAACACGGGGGGGCCTGGGACCCAGTACTTC. Its translation is CASSQDNTGGPGTQYF.

Turning to this clonotype: This clone may be a read error of a much larger clone one base away. J is TRBJ2-4 and V is TRBV5-1, with 12 bases fitting TRBD1. CDR1 and CDR2 (germline): SGHRS, YFSETQ. J gave up 13 bases and V 4 bases, and 12 bases lay outside the gene matches. The CDR3 is 15 residues long. The CDR3 is CASSTSGQGASEQYF. The CDR3 nucleotides are TGCGCCAGCAGCACATCGGGACAGGGGGCTTCTGAGCAGTACTTC.

This clonotype was detected many times. The rearrangement links TRBV12-3 or TRBV12-4 to TRBJ2-7, with D possibly called TRBD1 or TRBD2 (5 bases each). This CDR3 contains 14 residues. Trimming pared 7 bases from V and 0 bases from J, leaving 13 bases between. In DNA, the CDR3 is TGTGCCAGCAATCCCTCGGGACGCTCCTACGAGCAGTACTTC. This gives the protein CASNPSGRSYEQYF.

This clonotype has only a few counts. The V call is TRBV19, the J call TRBJ1-1; D is perhaps TRBD1 (6 bases). CDR1 is LNHDA and CDR2 is SQIVND in the germline V gene (reference sequence). The V end was cut by 1 base, the J end by 4 bases, with 13 bases between. CDR3 length equals 15 residues. CDR3 loop: CASSIGRGIGTEAFF. As DNA, the CDR3 is TGTGCCAGTAGTATAGGCAGGGGAATCGGCACTGAAGCTTTCTTT.

The gene calls are TRBV7-2 and TRBJ2-5; D gene unclear. Germline V gives CDR1 SGHTA, CDR2 FQGNSA. Trimming stripped 2 bases from V and 1 base from J, with 8 bases between. The CDR3 is made up of 14 amino acids. For the CDR3, the DNA is TGTGCCAGCAGCTTACGGGTTATCCAAGAGACCCAGTACTTC. It translates to CASSLRVIQETQYF.

Comments on this clonotype: This could be a read error, since a much larger clone is one nucleotide away. The V and J genes are TRBV20-1 and TRBJ2-5; maybe TRBD2 (6 bases). The end of the DNA is better explained by TRBJ2-7, so the J call may be wrong. The CDR3 has 17 amino acids. Germline CDR1 is DFQATT and CDR2 is SNEGSKA (reference sequence). The CDR3 DNA follows: TGCAGTGCAAAATCGGCAGGACTAAGGTCTTATCGGTACGAGCAGTACTTC. This gives the protein CSAKSAGLRSYRYEQYF.

In this sample, this clonotype turned up a few times. V gene TRBV6-6 combines with J gene TRBJ1-1; D not certain. V gave up 4 bases and J gave up 3 bases, with 15 bases separating them. The length of the CDR3 is 15 residues. The germline CDR1 and CDR2 sequences are MNHNY and SVGAGI (reference sequence). Written as DNA, the CDR3 is TGTGCCAGCAGTTTCCGGACGGGCGATTACACTGAAGCTTTCTTT. It specifies CASSFRTGDYTEAFF.

This clonotype was counted many times. V is TRBV7-2 and J is TRBJ2-7; D is possibly TRBD1 (6 bases). V shed 6 bases and J shed 3 bases, with 9 bases lying between them. The CDR3 has 12 amino acids. Germline V gene data show CDR1 as SGHTA and CDR2 as FQGNSA. The DNA for the CDR3 is TGTGCCAGCAGTCTACAGGGCTACGAGCAGTACTTC. This sequence encodes CASSLQGYEQYF.

This clonotype was seen a handful of times. The J gene is TRBJ2-7, the V gene TRBV30, with 7 nucleotides matching TRBD1. The CDR3 consists of 14 residues. The V and J ends lost 2 bases and 0 bases, in that order; junction bases with no gene match: 4. Germline V gene data show CDR1 as GTSNPN and CDR2 as SVGIG (reference sequence). DNA for the CDR3: TGTGCCTGGAGTAAACAGGGGATCTCCTACGAGCAGTACTTC. Protein sequence: CAWSKQGISYEQYF.

Details on this clonotype: A much bigger clone sits one base away, suggesting this may be a read error. The gene calls are TRBV11-2 and TRBJ1-4, with a tentative D call TRBD1 (6 bases). CDR3 length: 16 amino acids. Germline V gene data show CDR1 as SGHAT and CDR2 as FQNNGV. CDR3 sequence reads: CASSPRGGQSNEKRFF. CDR3 DNA sequence: TGTGCCAGCAGCCCCAGGGGAGGACAGAGTAATGAAAAACGGTTTTTT. Together with reference TRBV11-2 and TRBJ1-4, the CDR3 gives the full variable domain: EAGVAQSPRYKIIEKRQSVAFWCNPISGHATLYWYQQILGQGPKLLIQFQNNGVVDDSQLPKDRFSAERLKGVDSTLKIQPAKLEDSAVYLCASSPRGGQSNEKRFFGSGTQLSVL.

The chain is built from TRBV5-1 and TRBJ1-1; D is unresolved. CDR3 length equals 14 residues. Germline V lookup: CDR1 SGHRS, CDR2 YFSETQ. Trimming took 0 bases from V and 2 from J, leaving 8 bases between them. CDR3 in DNA: TGCGCCAGCAGCTTGGGGCCCTACAACACTGAAGCTTTCTTT. It specifies CASSLGPYNTEAFF.

On this clonotype: No conserved phenylalanine or tryptophan is present at the end of the CDR3, so a read error is the likely explanation. The chain carries TRBV15 and TRBJ1-5; D perhaps matches TRBD1 (5 bases). The CDR3 covers 13 residues. V lost 0 bases, J lost 10 bases, and 10 bases lay in between. Germline assignment: CDR1 LNHNV and CDR2 YYDKDF (reference sequence). The DNA of the CDR3 is TGTGCCACCAGCAGAGATCAGGGCGAACCCCAGCATGTT. Protein: CATSRDQGEPQHV.

This clonotype has just one count. V is TRBV5-1 and J is TRBJ2-5, with 8 bases aligning to TRBD2. CDR3 length: 15 amino acids. Per the germline V gene, CDR1 is SGHRS and CDR2 is YFSETQ. V shed 2 bases and J 5 bases; nucleotides not matched to a gene: 8. The CDR3: CASSLEAGASETQYF. The DNA of the CDR3 is TGCGCCAGCAGCTTAGAAGCGGGGGCGTCGGAGACCCAGTACTTC. The complete variable domain, with remaining parts taken from reference TRBV5-1 and TRBJ2-5, reads KAGVTQTPRYLIKTRGQQVTLSCSPISGHRSVSWYQQTPGQGLQFLFEYFSETQRNKGNFPGRFSGRQFSNSRSEMNVSTLELGDSALYLCASSLEAGASETQYFGPGTRLLVL.

This clonotype occurred many times. V is TRBV7-2 and J is TRBJ2-7, with 9 nucleotides matching TRBD1. The V and J ends lost 1 base and 4 bases, in that order; junction bases with no gene match: 5. Germline values: CDR1 SGHTA, CDR2 FQGNSA. The CDR3 runs 15 residues. The CDR3 coding sequence is TGTGCCAGCAGCTTAGGGACAGGGGCAAGGTACGAGCAGTACTTC. Protein product: CASSLGTGARYEQYF.

The V and J genes are TRBV7-2 and TRBJ2-3; 9 bases align to TRBD2. Germline V gives CDR1 SGHTA, CDR2 FQGNSA. J lost 7 bases, V lost 5 bases, and 13 bases had no gene match. This CDR3 is built from 16 residues. The CDR3 loop is CASSAGAGGLLYTQYF. DNA of the CDR3: TGTGCCAGCAGCGCGGGGGCGGGGGGGTTGCTTTATACGCAGTATTTT.

This clonotype was counted between two and nine times. The V and J genes are TRBV6-1 and TRBJ2-7, with 7 bases that match TRBD1. This CDR3 is 14 amino acids long. V shed 3 bases, J shed 0 bases, and the junction held 2 bases outside the gene matches. Germline-derived CDR1 and CDR2 are MNHNS and SASEGT. The CDR3 sequence is CASSEDRYSYEQYF. In DNA form, the CDR3 reads TGTGCCAGCAGTGAGGACAGGTACTCCTACGAGCAGTACTTC.

With regard to this clonotype: This may come from a read error, since a much larger clone is one base off. The rearrangement joins TRBV6-1 to TRBJ2-5; 7 bases match TRBD2. This CDR3 contains 15 residues. Germline V gene lookup returns CDR1 MNHNS and CDR2 SASEGT. The CDR3 here is CTSSEAGLMQETQYF. The CDR3 DNA sequence: TGTACCAGCAGTGAAGCGGGACTTATGCAAGAGACCCAGTACTTC.

This clonotype occurred many times. The chain is built from TRBV15 and TRBJ2-1; D might be TRBD2 (6 bases). Germline V gene lookup returns CDR1 LNHNV and CDR2 YYDKDF (reference sequence). The CDR3 has 12 residues. V was shortened by 4 bases and J by 10 bases, with 11 bases between the two germline ends. The CDR3 DNA follows: TGTGCCACCAGCATCGAGGAGGGCGAGCAGTTCTTC. It codes for CATSIEEGEQFF.

Note on this clonotype: One end of the junction fails to match germline, which may point to a read error. The CDR3, as DNA: TGTGCCAGCAGCGGAGGGGGGAGGCCTAGCACAGATACGCGGTATTTT. Residues: CASSGGGRPSTDTRYF. The chain carries TRBV9 and TRBJ2-3, with D possibly called TRBD1 or TRBD2 (6 bases each). Germline V gene sequence: CDR1 SGDLS, CDR2 YYNGEE. The CDR3 totals 16 residues.

This clonotype has just a few counts. The rearrangement links TRBV6-1 to TRBJ1-5; D gene uncertain. The CDR3 spans 17 residues. V lost 3 bases, J lost 4 bases, and 19 bases lay in between. CDR1 is MNHNS and CDR2 is SASEGT in the germline V gene. The CDR3 region has the DNA TGTGCCAGCAGTGAGCTTCTTACCGCAGTAGGAAATCAGCCCCAGCATTTT. The encoded protein is CASSELLTAVGNQPQHF.

The rearrangement uses TRBV7-9 and TRBJ1-1; tentatively, D is TRBD1 (5 bases). Germline V gene lookup returns CDR1 SEHNR and CDR2 FQNEAQ (reference sequence). CDR3 length: 15 residues. The V end was cut by 1 base, the J end by 5 bases, with 14 bases between. For the CDR3, the DNA is TGTGCCAGCAGCTTAGAGAGGCCCTGGGGGACTGAAGCTTTCTTT. It codes for CASSLERPWGTEAFF.

The chain employs TRBV29-1 and TRBJ1-2; a weak D match, TRBD1 (5 bases). The CDR3 length is 14 residues. V was cut by 7 bases and J by 0 bases, with 15 bases left in between. CDR1 is SQVTM and CDR2 is ANQGSEA in the germline V gene. DNA for the CDR3: TGCAGCGCCGAGGGGCCAGGATCTAACTATGGCTACACCTTC. Protein product: CSAEGPGSNYGYTF.

The rearrangement joins TRBV5-1 to TRBJ1-1; D is ambiguous. Germline CDR1 and CDR2: SGHRS and YFSETQ. Trimming removed 5 bases from V and 4 bases from J, with 15 bases in between. This CDR3 region has 14 residues. This chain's CDR3 is CASSMTPPTTEAFF. The CDR3 nucleotides are TGCGCCAGCAGTATGACTCCCCCGACCACTGAAGCTTTCTTT.